Following are 5 T cell receptor beta chains from one sample sequenced in a study of cytomegalovirus exposure and HLA in healthy donors. Method: immunoSEQ multiplex PCR; TCRdb's copy keeps in-frame clones and lacks some. The repertoire holds fewer than 200,000 clones, with roughly 85% as singletons. Sequenced input: PBMCs. The receptors come from a young man in good health and CMV-seropositive.

The DNA of the CDR3 is TGTGCCAGCAGGCCCTCGGGAGGTTACAATCAGCCCCAGCATTTT. This sequence encodes CASRPSGGYNQPQHF. The chain couples TRBV6-1 to TRBJ1-5; D uncertain. V was trimmed by 6 bases and J by 3 bases, leaving 15 bases between them. The germline gives CDR1 MNHNS, CDR2 SASEGT. There are 15 residues in the CDR3.

The count of this clone is one. Written as DNA, the CDR3 is TGTGCCAGCAGCTTAGGACTAGCGGGGAGGGACGAGCAGTACTTC. This codes for CASSLGLAGRDEQYF. The rearrangement uses TRBV13 and TRBJ2-7; 10 bases align to TRBD2. The germline V gene encodes CDR1 PRHDT and CDR2 FYEKMQ (reference sequence). V shed 0 bases and J 5 bases; nucleotides not matched to a gene: 4. The CDR3 consists of 15 residues.

The J gene is TRBJ2-2, the V gene TRBV9, with a tentative D call TRBD1 (5 bases). The CDR3 has 16 residues. V was pared by 2 bases and J by 3 bases, with 14 bases between. The germline CDR1 and CDR2 sequences are SGDLS and YYNGEE. The CDR3 region has the DNA TGTGCCAGCAGCGTCCAGGGCATGCCAGACACCGGGGAGCTGTTTTTT. Protein sequence: CASSVQGMPDTGELFF.

The V gene is TRBV2, the J gene TRBJ2-5; 8 bases match TRBD2. The V gene's germline CDR1 is SNHLY and CDR2 FYNNEI. The CDR3 runs to 13 residues. After removal of 8 bases from V and 5 bases from J, the junction contained 7 bases not matched to a gene. The CDR3 sequence: CASGRGGMETQYF. In DNA, the CDR3 is TGTGCCAGCGGGCGCGGGGGGATGGAGACCCAGTACTTC.

The rearrangement uses TRBV29-1 and TRBJ1-2; 11 bases line up with TRBD1. The CDR3 totals 14 residues. The germline gives CDR1 SQVTM, CDR2 ANQGSEA. V dropped 5 bases and J dropped 6; count of bases not matched to a gene: 8. CDR3 in amino acids: CSVIMGQGVHGYTF. The CDR3 nucleotides read TGCAGCGTTATCATGGGACAGGGGGTTCATGGCTACACCTTC.